This T cell receptor beta chain was profiled in a study of blood T cell repertoires in COVID-19 (dated by TCRdb to 2020 to 2022). Broadly, across the study: Samples from collaborators originated in the United States, Italy and Spain and spanned both the acute and convalescent phases of COVID-19. The prospective study material was composed of cDNA or gDNA derived from T cells, B-cell-depleted T cells, or PBMCs. The repertoires were released in a freely available public database meant as a resource for research on the immune response to SARS-CoV-2. The samples were drawn from the first 160 participants of the ongoing ImmuneRACE study and from 950 to 1,500 subjects provided by 6 global collaborators. HLA class I and class II types, where available, came from metadata supplied by the sample provider rather than from assay-based typing. The dataset comprised deeply sampled blood TCRbeta repertoires from subjects exposed to, actively infected with, or recovered from COVID-19. The sample metadata nearly always contained a de-identified subject ID, COVID-19 status, age in years and sex. The research as a whole found: The quantity of clinical and demographic metadata differed by source and by participant and was supplied without curation.

Each collaborating institution followed its own protocols to collect whole blood in K2EDTA tubes. For TCRbeta analysis, collaborators shipped samples as frozen whole blood, isolated PBMCs, or DNA extracted from either of those sample types. Trimming takes 10 bases off V and 2 bases off J; junction bases not matched to a gene: 19. According to the germline V gene, CDR1 reads LGHNT and CDR2 reads FRNRAP. Measured from the cysteine to the phenylalanine, the CDR3 is 19 residues long. The kept DNA is CDR3 alone, 57 bases in frame from the first base. On this clone itself: Its antigen remains unidentified. No much larger clone exists at a distance of one base, and base qualities are not known.

TCRbeta CDR3 regions were amplified from genomic DNA by means of the immunoSEQ Assay, a bias-controlled multiplex PCR. Per the authors' processing: The number of nucleated cells in each sample was estimated by amplification of reference gene primers within the assay. To quantify the absolute abundance of each unique TCRbeta CDR3 rearrangement, sequence reads were collapsed and filtered. For each sample, productive Simpson clonality was calculated as the square root of Simpson's diversity index across productive rearrangements. Sourced from immuneACCESS, this table was stored by TCRdb with only in-frame sequences that have V and J called. A share of the clones is absent; for the studies checked, an unresolved V gene accounts for under half, and the remainder has no known explanation. For V, J and clone size, that table is used; D and trimming come from the DNA. Across this sample there are some 160,000 clones, with approximately 79% seen only once. The top ten hold approximately 8% of the sample.

The material sequenced was peripheral blood. This clonotype was sampled from a middle-aged man with active or convalescent COVID-19. Rearrangement joined TRBV12-5 to TRBJ2-6; TRBD1 aligns with 8 central bases. The DNA sequence is TGTGCTATCATCAACCGACAGGGGATCAGTCCGGCTGGGGCCAACGTCCTGACTTTC. It specifies CAIINRQGISPAGANVLTF.